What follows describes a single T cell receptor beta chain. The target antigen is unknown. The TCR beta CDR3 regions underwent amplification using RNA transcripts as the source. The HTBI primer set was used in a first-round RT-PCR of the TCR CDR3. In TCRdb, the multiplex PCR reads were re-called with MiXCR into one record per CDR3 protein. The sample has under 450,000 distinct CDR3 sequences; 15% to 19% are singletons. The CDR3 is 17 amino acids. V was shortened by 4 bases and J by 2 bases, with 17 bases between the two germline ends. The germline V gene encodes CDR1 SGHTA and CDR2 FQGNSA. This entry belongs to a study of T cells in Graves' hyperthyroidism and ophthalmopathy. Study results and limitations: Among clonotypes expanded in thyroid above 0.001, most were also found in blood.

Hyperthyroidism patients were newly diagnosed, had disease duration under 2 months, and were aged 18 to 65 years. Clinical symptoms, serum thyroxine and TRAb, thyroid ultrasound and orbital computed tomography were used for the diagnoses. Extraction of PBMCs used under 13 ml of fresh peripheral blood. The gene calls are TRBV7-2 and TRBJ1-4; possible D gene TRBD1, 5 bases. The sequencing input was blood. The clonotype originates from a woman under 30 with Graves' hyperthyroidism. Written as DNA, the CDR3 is TGTGCCAGCAGCTCACTCGTACGGGGGAACACTAATGAAAAACTGTTTTTT. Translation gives CASSSLVRGNTNEKLFF.